This TCR beta chain was obtained from a study of blood T cell repertoires in COVID-19. Overall study: From the United States, Italy and Spain came samples of acute and convalescent COVID-19.

The length of the CDR3 is 15 residues. Germline V gene sequence: CDR1 MNHNS, CDR2 SASEGT. Trimming removed 2 bases from V and 9 bases from J; junction bases left unmatched: 7. The protocol was immunoSEQ multiplex PCR, while the TCRdb copy is restricted to in-frame clones and leaves out a portion. The table shows fewer than 300,000 clones, with around three quarters occurring only once. This chain connects TRBV6-1 to TRBJ1-6; 7 nucleotides match TRBD1. The source is a woman older than 75 with acute or convalescent COVID-19. The specimen sequenced was peripheral blood. CDR3 amino acids: CASSESGTVGSPLHF. The CDR3 DNA sequence: TGTGCCAGCAGTGAATCCGGGACAGTGGGTTCACCCCTCCACTTT.